The 9 T cell receptor beta chains in this list originate from one sample, sequenced in a study of fetal regulatory T cell absence and autoimmunity. Assay used: immunoSEQ multiplex PCR; TCRdb lists only in-frame clones, some missing. This sample has about 50,000 clones; around 83% occur once, and the top ten carry 0.41%. The specimen was cord blood. These receptors originate from a newborn boy with IPEX syndrome.

V is TRBV27 and J is TRBJ1-2; D remains ambiguous. Germline V gene data show CDR1 as MNHEY and CDR2 as SMNVEV (reference sequence). Trimming took off 3 bases at V and 0 bases at J, with 8 bases between the two ends. The CDR3 loop spans 14 amino acids. In nucleotides, the CDR3 is TGTGCCAGCAGTTTGGGCAGCTCTAACTATGGCTACACCTTC. Protein product: CASSLGSSNYGYTF.

This clone was detected once. The rearrangement joins TRBV19 to TRBJ2-3, with 9 positions matching TRBD1. The CDR3 spans 15 residues. Germline V gene sequence: CDR1 LNHDA, CDR2 SQIVND (reference sequence). J gave up 7 bases and V 5 bases, and 10 bases lay outside the gene matches. The CDR3, as DNA: TGTGCCAGTAGTTACAGGGGGCATCCTTTTTATACGCAGTATTTT. It translates to CASSYRGHPFYTQYF.

In this sample, this clone turned up once. The rearrangement links TRBV29-1 to TRBJ1-2; TRBD1 is a possible D gene (5 bases). CDR3 length: 14 residues. Germline CDR1 SQVTM, CDR2 ANQGSEA. With 3 bases removed from V and 4 bases from J, the gap between germline ends came to 15 bases. The CDR3 sequence is CSVEGLGGIYGYTF. The CDR3 DNA reads as TGCAGCGTTGAGGGTCTGGGGGGGATCTATGGCTACACCTTC.

The chain couples TRBV11-2 to TRBJ1-2; D is uncertain. V lost 3 bases and J lost 6, with 8 bases in between. Germline V gives CDR1 SGHAT, CDR2 FQNNGV. This CDR3 region has 12 residues. The CDR3 coding sequence is TGTGCCAGCAGCTTTGAGTTGGATGGCTACACCTTC. Translation gives CASSFELDGYTF.

The V and J genes are TRBV10-3 and TRBJ1-3, with D uncertain. The CDR3 sequence is 13 residues long. Trimming cost V 6 bases and J 0 bases, with 6 bases left between them. Per the germline V gene, CDR1 is ENHRY and CDR2 is SYGVKD. CDR3: CAIRRRSGNTIYF. CDR3 in DNA: TGTGCCATCAGACGACGCTCTGGAAACACCATATATTTT.

CDR3 in amino acids: CASSDLGPNGGSNQPQHF. In nucleotides, the CDR3 is TGTGCCAGCAGTGACTTAGGACCGAACGGCGGTAGCAATCAGCCCCAGCATTTT. V usage is TRBV6-4 and J usage is TRBJ1-5; D remains ambiguous. Deletions cut 1 base from V and 0 bases from J, with 16 bases between. Germline V gene sequence: CDR1 MRHNA, CDR2 SNTAGT. This CDR3 has 18 residues.

The genes are TRBV4-1 and TRBJ2-1, with 8 bases aligning to TRBD2. V was pared by 3 bases and J by 14 bases, with 9 bases of the junction left unmatched. The length of the CDR3 is 13 residues. CDR1 MGHRA and CDR2 YSYEKL come from the germline V gene. The CDR3 sequence: CASSQSLAGRKFF. The CDR3, as DNA: TGCGCCAGCAGCCAGTCATTAGCGGGAAGGAAGTTCTTC.

This rearrangement joins TRBV4-1 to TRBJ2-1, with 14 bases fitting TRBD2. This CDR3 is 15 amino acids long. V gave up 5 bases and J gave up 7 bases; unmatched junction bases: 4. Per the germline V gene, CDR1 is MGHRA and CDR2 is YSYEKL. CDR3 in DNA: TGCGCCAGCAGCGGGACTAGCGGGAGAGGTAATGAGCAGTTCTTC. Translation: CASSGTSGRGNEQFF.

This clone has only one observation. The chain couples TRBV7-9 to TRBJ1-3, with 8 nucleotides matching TRBD1. V shed 5 bases and J 2 bases; nucleotides not matched to a gene: 5. Germline V lookup: CDR1 SEHNR, CDR2 FQNEAQ (reference sequence). CDR3 length: 15 residues. The CDR3 loop reads CASSARDRPGNTIYF. DNA for the CDR3: TGTGCCAGCAGCGCCCGGGACAGGCCTGGAAACACCATATATTTT.